Below, one TCR beta chain is given with its context. This sample is part of a study of OX40 agonist ivuxolimab in advanced cancers. Measured with immunoSEQ multiplex PCR; TCRdb has only the in-frame clones, and not every one. Among tens of thousands of clones, about 91% were seen once, and the ten largest hold over 3.5%. This CDR3 has 12 residues. Germline CDR1 reads SGHAT; CDR2 reads FQNNGV. V was clipped by 1 base and J by 5 bases, with 5 bases between them. The specimen comprised CD4+ or CD8+ T cells sorted from blood, sampled in a trial of the OX40 agonist ivuxolimab. This sequence originates from an adult with an advanced solid tumor such as melanoma, head and neck, liver or kidney cancer. The V call is TRBV11-2, the J call TRBJ2-5; D call uncertain. CDR3 region: CASSLVFETQYF. CDR3 bases: TGTGCCAGCAGCTTAGTGTTCGAGACCCAGTACTTC.